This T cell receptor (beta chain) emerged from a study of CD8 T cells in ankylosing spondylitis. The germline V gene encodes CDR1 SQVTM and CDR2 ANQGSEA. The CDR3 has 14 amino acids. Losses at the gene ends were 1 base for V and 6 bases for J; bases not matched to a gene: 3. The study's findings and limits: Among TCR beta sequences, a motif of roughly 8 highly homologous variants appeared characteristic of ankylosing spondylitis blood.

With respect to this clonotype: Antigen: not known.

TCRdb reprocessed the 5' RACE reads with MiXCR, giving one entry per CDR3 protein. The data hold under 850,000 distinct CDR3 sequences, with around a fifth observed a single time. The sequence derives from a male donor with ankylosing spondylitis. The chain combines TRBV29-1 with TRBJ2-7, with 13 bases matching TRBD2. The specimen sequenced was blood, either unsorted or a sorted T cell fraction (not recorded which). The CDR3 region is CSVEVGTSGTEQYF. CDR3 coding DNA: TGCAGCGTTGAAGTCGGGACTAGCGGGACCGAGCAGTACTTC.